These 12 T cell receptor beta chains came from one sample sequenced in a study. TCRdb ran MiXCR on the 5' RACE reads and lists one entry per CDR3 protein. The top ten hold over 4.5% of the sample, which has some 8,700 distinct CDR3 sequences, 27% seen once. What was sequenced was naive CD4+ T cells sorted from a lymph node. The subset was: naive CD4+ T cells, CD4+CD45RA+CD25-. These receptors originate from a female donor with breast cancer.

This clonotype was counted ten times or more. Because it lacks the conserved phenylalanine or tryptophan at the end, this CDR3 is likely a read error. This chain connects TRBV12-3 or TRBV12-4 to TRBJ1-5, with 7 bases that match TRBD1. The CDR3 runs 17 residues. The V and J ends lost 6 bases and 0 bases, in that order; junction bases with no gene match: 11. CDR3 coding DNA: TGTGCCAGCAGCCGAAGGGGGACAGCTTATAGCAATCAGCCCCAGCATGTT. The encoded protein is CASSRRGTAYSNQPQHV.

V and J are TRBV25-1 and TRBJ1-3; D is unclear. Germline V gene sequence: CDR1 MGHDK, CDR2 SYGVNS. The CDR3 totals 14 residues. The V and J ends lost 4 bases and 4 bases respectively, with 11 bases between them. Written as DNA, the CDR3 is TGTGCCAGCAGTGGTACACGGCTCGGAAACACCATATATTTT. It is translated as CASSGTRLGNTIYF.

The chain links TRBV25-1 to TRBJ2-2, with 7 nucleotides matching TRBD2. CDR3 length equals 17 residues. In germline, CDR1 is MGHDK, CDR2 SYGVNS. Unmatched junction bases numbered 7, after V lost 3 bases and J lost 0 bases. CDR3 DNA: TGTGCCAGCAGTGATAGCGGGTGGCGCACGAACACCGGGGAGCTGTTTTTT. It codes for CASSDSGWRTNTGELFF.

This clonotype is medium-sized by share. The CDR3 sequence: CSARDPSNTGELFF. The CDR3 DNA follows: TGCAGTGCTAGGGACCCTTCGAACACCGGGGAGCTGTTTTTT. The rearrangement links TRBV20-1 to TRBJ2-2; D is uncertain. Per the germline V gene, CDR1 is DFQATT and CDR2 is SNEGSKA (reference sequence). CDR3 size: 14 residues. V shed 3 bases and J shed 0 bases, with 8 bases lying between them.

Details on this clonotype: A clone one base away is much larger, so this may be a read error. The rearrangement uses TRBV29-1 and TRBJ1-1, with 7 bases matching TRBD1. The CDR3 extends over 15 amino acids. CDR1 is SQVTM, CDR2 ANQGSEA, per germline. The CDR3 DNA is TGCAGCGTTCGCGGACAGGTTTACATGAACACTGAAGCTCTCTTT. Its translation is CSVRGQVYMNTEALF.

This clonotype is categorized as medium-sized. The rearrangement links TRBV6-4 to TRBJ2-3; D not resolved. In germline, CDR1 is MRHNA, CDR2 SNTAGT. V was pared by 6 bases and J by 6 bases, with 16 bases between. The CDR3 loop spans 14 amino acids. As DNA, the CDR3 is TGTGCCAGCAGCGAAACTTCTACGCGCGATACGCAGTATTTT. Amino acid sequence: CASSETSTRDTQYF.

The chain combines TRBV3-1 with TRBJ2-1; perhaps TRBD1 as D (6 bases). V lost 5 bases, J lost 12 bases, and 20 bases lay in between. Germline V gene data show CDR1 as LGHDT and CDR2 as YNNKEL (reference sequence). The CDR3 contains 14 residues. CDR3 loop: CASSKQGAAVGQFF. Written as DNA, the CDR3 is TGTGCCAGCAGCAAACAGGGAGCCGCGGTTGGGCAGTTCTTC.

The chain carries TRBV5-1 and TRBJ2-3, with TRBD2 matching 8 bases. CDR1 and CDR2 (germline): SGHRS, YFSETQ. Trimming cost V 0 bases and J 2 bases; bases outside gene matches: 17. The CDR3 spans 20 residues. The CDR3 loop reads CASSLDRLVWRGDDTDTQYF. CDR3 bases: TGCGCCAGCAGCTTGGACCGTCTAGTATGGCGGGGGGACGACACAGATACGCAGTATTTT. The variable domain in full, completed from reference TRBV5-1 and TRBJ2-3, reads KAGVTQTPRYLIKTRGQQVTLSCSPISGHRSVSWYQQTPGQGLQFLFEYFSETQRNKGNFPGRFSGRQFSNSRSEMNVSTLELGDSALYLCASSLDRLVWRGDDTDTQYFGPGTRLTVL.

This clonotype is categorized as medium-sized. The chain is built from TRBV20-1 and TRBJ1-2, with a possible D match to TRBD1 (5 bases). Between the trimmed V and J ends, which lost 6 bases and 2 bases, there was a span of 13 bases. The CDR3 contains 13 residues. Germline CDR1 and CDR2: DFQATT and SNEGSKA (reference sequence). CDR3 bases: TGCAGTGCGGGGGGGGGGAGCAACTATGGCTACACCTTC. Amino acid sequence: CSAGGGSNYGYTF.

This clonotype was observed a few times. CDR3 nucleotides: TGTGCCAGCAGCTTCCCCCAGGGACTAGCGGTGACCGGGGAGCTGTTTTTT. The encoded protein is CASSFPQGLAVTGELFF. The chain has TRBV13 and TRBJ2-2, with 11 bases aligning to TRBD2. Germline V gives CDR1 PRHDT, CDR2 FYEKMQ (reference sequence). The CDR3 sequence is 17 residues long. The V and J ends lost 3 bases and 5 bases, in that order; junction bases with no gene match: 8.

About this clonotype itself: Possible read error: a much larger clone is one base away. V and J are TRBV20-1 and TRBJ2-3; perhaps TRBD2 as D (5 bases). The V end lost 6 bases, the J end lost 0 bases, and 13 bases lay between the germline ends. Germline loops: CDR1 DFQATT, CDR2 SNEGSKA (reference sequence). The CDR3 runs 14 residues. The DNA of the CDR3 is TGCAGTGCGTGTGGACCTAGCAGCACAGATACGCAGTATTTT. This translates into CSACGPSSTDTQYF.

This clonotype was found many times. The V and J genes are TRBV11-3 and TRBJ2-7; 8 bases fit TRBD1. V shed 5 bases and J 2 bases; nucleotides not matched to a gene: 5. The CDR3 is 14 residues long. Germline V CDR1 and CDR2: SGHNT, YENEEA. CDR3 sequence (DNA): TGTGCCAGCAGCACCCGGACAGGGACCTACGAGCAGTACTTC. Translating gives CASSTRTGTYEQYF.